This TCR beta chain came from a study of cytomegalovirus exposure and HLA in healthy donors (dated by TCRdb to the late 2010s). For the study in its entirety: In an earlier analysis of around 540 of the donors, 250 to 350 Gb of sequence data and 90 million to 130 million unique TCR beta sequences from roughly 180 million T cells were reported. About 300 gigabases of sequencing data and approximately 85 million unique TCR sequences were included in an early release covering under 650 HLA-typed donors. Of the approximately 400 genotyped donors, over 70% fell in the genetic ancestry cluster associated with self-reported Caucasian donors. The study was designed to test whether signatures of past pathogen exposure could be identified by cataloging public T cell receptors. The T cell repertoires of under 700 subjects were profiled by immunosequencing and related to cytomegalovirus serostatus. A separate validation cohort of roughly 120 different subjects was used in addition to the 666-subject first cohort. High-throughput TCR immunosequencing, statistical association of individual TCRs with disease status, and machine learning were combined to predict cytomegalovirus infection status. To study patterns of TCR occurrence, a later analysis re-analyzed previously published TCR beta repertoires from around 660 donors and added high-resolution HLA genotyping. In the later analysis, no new phenotypic data were used to find candidate immune exposures; instead, reliance was placed on TCR beta sequences and their occurrence across donors. An earlier analysis of 587 of the donors applied high-throughput TCR beta sequencing to assess whether each TCR beta V gene segment acted as functional or pseudogenic. Donor age, sex, ethnicity and CMV serostatus were compiled alongside the repertoire data. In a later genetic analysis, genome-wide SNP genotypes for about 55% of the roughly 670 donors were used, and that subset was treated as a discovery cohort. All discovery cohort repertoires had been generated using a single sequencing platform. Class I and class II HLA loci were covered by the typing at four-digit resolution. Typing coverage differed by locus: A, B, C, DRB1 and DQB1 were typed in roughly 629-640 donors, DQA1 in roughly 500, DPA1 in around 610, and DPB1 in 472. Because of strong linkage in the cohort, roughly five DR-DQ haplotypes were treated as single units for association and clustering. Among around 400 genotyped donors of the cohort, an average of approximately 240,000 unique TCR beta nucleotide sequences were sequenced per donor, roughly 20% of them non-productive.

Libraries were built with the immunoSEQ multiplex PCR assay. A mixture of 60 forward primers for TCR Vbeta segments and 13 reverse primers for TCR Jbeta segments was used in the multiplex PCR. The CDR3 region of rearranged TCR beta genes was amplified from genomic DNA with a multiplex PCR assay. On the Illumina HiSeq System, the amplified TCR beta libraries were sequenced as 87-base-pair reads. The authors processed their data as follows. A later analysis tallied around 82 million unique TCR beta chains across the 600 to 700 repertoires, and about 10 million of those chains were shared by two or more donors. Raw reads were error-corrected and collapsed into unique sequences by a nearest-neighbor algorithm in which closely related sequences were merged to remove PCR and sequencing errors. To assign V, D and J gene segments, CDR3 sequences were aligned to IMGT reference sequences. Each retained sequence needed at least a six-nucleotide match to both a V gene segment and a J gene segment. A rearrangement counted as productive if the CDR3 had no stop codons and remained in frame with V and J, and every other rearrangement counted as non-productive. Following IMGT convention, CDR3 was defined as the stretch from the second conserved V-encoded cysteine to the conserved J-encoded phenylalanine. Sequences without an unambiguous match to a single V gene segment were excluded from the earlier analysis of about 600 of the donors. An earlier analysis of fewer than 650 of the donors classified V segments as functional when productive rearrangements were above 56.7% and as segregating when the standard deviation between donors was above 5%. To diagnose cytomegalovirus status from the catalog of TCR beta chain sequences, a statistical classification framework was built. A later analysis assigned V and J genes by comparing TCR nucleotide sequences with IMGT/GENE-DB human TR gene sequences. A later analysis assigned CDR3 sequences and most-parsimonious VDJ recombination scenarios with the TCRdist pipeline. In a later analysis, each TCR beta chain was defined by its CDR3 amino acid sequence together with its V-gene family, and reads lacking a unique V-gene family were excluded. To address suspected cross-contamination and a sequencing artifact, a later analysis removed roughly 640 highly shared, low-generation-probability nucleotide sequences. A later analysis calculated a clonal expansion index for each public chain from normalized within-repertoire ranks of inferred template counts. In a later analysis, generation probabilities were computed with a VDJ recombination model fitted to out-of-frame rearrangements, and the resulting probabilities were checked against IGoR. In a later analysis, hypergeometric tests were used to score TCR-TCR, TCR-HLA and TCR-CMV co-occurrence, with a repertoire-size bias correction applied to TCR pairs. A later analysis estimated false discovery rates by permuting HLA or CMV assignments 20 times. A later analysis grouped co-occurring TCRs with DBSCAN, adding TCRdist sequence similarity when clustering within HLA-allele-positive subsets. For co-occurrence clustering, repertoires with fewer than 30,000 or more than 120,000 public chains were excluded, along with roughly five repertoires with anomalous nucleotide sharing. The table was pulled from immuneACCESS by TCRdb, which kept in-frame rearrangements only. Such tables lose some clones; where checked, under half of the loss comes from unresolved V genes, and the rest has no known cause. V and J calls and clone size follow that table, whereas D and trimming were derived from the DNA. In this sample the table shows 150,000 or so clones, around 80% of which occur a single time. The ten largest clones add up to over 9% of the sample.

The cohort comprised 670 or so healthy bone marrow donors. Cohort members were all nominally healthy when sampled, although unrecorded immune exposures were likely present. The donor was CMV seropositive and was included in the group of about 290 seropositive cohort members. Every donor gave a peripheral blood sample, and the peripheral blood mononuclear cells from that sample were used for TCR beta sequencing. The Qiagen DNeasy Blood Extraction Kit was used to extract genomic DNA from the blood cell samples. Points the paper makes about the study in general: The study listed approximately 160 TCR beta chains as associated with cytomegalovirus. In this cohort, only TCR beta chains were sequenced, and detectable features were limited by the absence of alpha or paired-chain data. Compared with equally common non-associated chains, HLA-associated TCR beta chains in a later analysis were more clonally expanded and had lower generation probabilities. A later analysis associated roughly 17,000 TCR beta sequences with specific HLA alleles at a false discovery rate of 0.05. The classifier was reported to diagnose cytomegalovirus status with high specificity and sensitivity in both the original cohort and the validation cohort. For the cohort, immune exposure information was limited to CMV serostatus. In a later analysis, most CMV-associated TCR beta chains were found to appear HLA-restricted, with HLA associations seemingly driven largely by CMV exposure. In a later genetic analysis, fewer N-insertions in productive TCRs were reported among donors in an Asian-associated ancestry cluster than the 666-donor mean. Correlated functional status among segregating V segments might be attributable to linkage disequilibrium, but an unknown experimental factor could not be ruled out. The earlier analysis of nearly 600 of the donors excluded seventeen rarely observed V segments, including chromosome 9 orphons, because counts were too low. A later genetic analysis associated a missense DCLRE1C variant with V-gene and J-gene trimming of TCR beta chains, and an independent cohort replicated the association. A group of highly shared sequence variants was considered likely to be a technical artifact of the sequencing pipeline. The presence/absence analyses assumed that sequencing depth was roughly uniform across donors, and that assumption may not be true. While some public TCRs were present in many individuals, most TCR sequences turned up only very rarely across donors. Some IMGT-functional V segments, including TRBV6-2 and TRBV6-3, could not be distinguished by the 87-base-pair reads and were therefore excluded. In an earlier analysis of 587 of the donors, most TCR beta V segments were observed in productive rearrangements about 87% or about 30% of the time, broadly matching IMGT annotations. Several of the top co-occurrence clusters appeared to be linked to parvovirus B19, influenza, CMV and Epstein-Barr virus, according to a later analysis. HLA typing was unavailable for some donors at each locus, so association tests used only the typed subset. A further reported finding was that TCR beta sequences accurately predicted the HLA-A and HLA-B alleles for most subjects in the first cohort. According to a later analysis, TCR association rates differed among HLA loci, with DRB1 alleles showing the most associated TCRs and HLA-C alleles showing the fewest. In vitro tests confirmed that three of the cytomegalovirus-associated TCR beta chains recognize cytomegalovirus antigens. Strong co-occurrence of HLA alleles, especially DR and DQ, made assigning TCR associations to individual alleles difficult. The authors suggested that the approach could potentially be extended to other disease states and immunological phenotypes.

On this clone itself: There is no known antigen for this receptor. No much larger clone is present one base from it, and per-base qualities are unavailable.

V loses 6 bases at its end and J loses 3 bases; junction bases beyond the gene matches: 5. The CDR3 sequence holds 14 residues, the cysteine and phenylalanine included. Only the CDR3 portion is preserved as DNA: 42 bases, with reading frame beginning at the first base. CDR1 and CDR2 were assigned from the germline V gene as MNHEY and SVGAGI. Sample: PBMCs. The receptor was derived from a man aged 18 to 30 in good health and CMV-seropositive. The rearranged chain carries TRBV6-5 and TRBJ2-7, with 10 bases matching TRBD1. The CDR3 here reads CASRMGTGVYEQYF. At the DNA level, the sequence is TGTGCCAGCAGGATGGGGACAGGGGTCTACGAGCAGTACTTC.